One and the same sample provided the 16 T cell receptor beta chains below, sequenced in a study of T cell repertoires in cytomegalovirus infection. Each CDR3 protein gets one entry after TCRdb re-called the reads with MiXCR. This sample has about 600,000 distinct CDR3 sequences; 20% to 30% occur once, and the top ten carry approximately 8%. The sequencing input was CD8+ T cells from PBMCs. The origin of the receptors is a human donor in good health (CMV status not recorded). Some clones in this sample may be carry-over from other donors' samples.

In the case of this clonotype: Compared with germline, one end of the junction differs, possibly owing to a read error. This rearrangement joins TRBV12-3 or TRBV12-4 to TRBJ1-2; 8 nucleotides line up with TRBD1. This CDR3 is built from 15 residues. The CDR3 DNA follows: TGTGTCAGCAGACGACAGGGGCCACCTAACTATGGCTACACCTTC. This gives the protein CVSRRQGPPNYGYTF.

The rearrangement links TRBV27 to TRBJ2-1; TRBD1 is a possible D gene (6 bases). This CDR3 has 16 amino acids. The germline V gene encodes CDR1 MNHEY and CDR2 SMNVEV (reference sequence). V lost 3 bases and J lost 8, with 20 bases in between. In nucleotides, the CDR3 is TGTGCCAGCAGTTTCCTCGGACAGAGGCTAGCATATGAGCAGTTCTTC. It codes for CASSFLGQRLAYEQFF.

The rearrangement uses TRBV5-4 and TRBJ2-7; 10 bases are shared with TRBD1. CDR1 and CDR2 (germline): SGHNT, YYREEE (reference sequence). V dropped 4 bases and J dropped 2; count of bases not matched to a gene: 6. The CDR3 length is 15 residues. In DNA, the CDR3 is TGTGCCAGCAGCCTCGGGACAGGGGACCCCTACGAGCAGTACTTC. Translation gives CASSLGTGDPYEQYF.

This chain joins TRBV19 and TRBJ1-5; D call uncertain. Germline CDR1 and CDR2: LNHDA and SQIVND (reference sequence). The CDR3 is 17 amino acids. V was clipped by 5 bases and J by 3 bases, with 20 bases between them. CDR3 region: CASSWNLLGSYNQPQHF. The CDR3, as DNA: TGTGCCAGTAGTTGGAACCTATTGGGTTCGTACAATCAGCCCCAGCATTTT.

V gene TRBV6-4 combines with J gene TRBJ1-1; possible D gene TRBD1, 6 bases. V gave up 0 bases and J gave up 4 bases, with 15 bases separating them. CDR1 MRHNA and CDR2 SNTAGT come from the germline V gene. This CDR3 has 16 residues. CDR3 region: CASSDSGGELGTEAFF. In DNA, the CDR3 is TGTGCCAGCAGTGACTCAGGGGGAGAGTTGGGCACTGAAGCTTTCTTT.

The chain employs TRBV3-1 and TRBJ2-1; possibly TRBD1 for D (6 bases). V lost 1 base, J lost 8 bases, and 15 bases lay in between. Germline V lookup: CDR1 LGHDT, CDR2 YNNKEL (reference sequence). This CDR3 comprises 15 residues. CDR3 nucleotides: TGTGCCAGCAGCCAAGTAGCAGGGGTGATGGATGAGCAGTTCTTC. It encodes CASSQVAGVMDEQFF.

The chain links TRBV20-1 to TRBJ1-2, with TRBD1 matching 9 bases. This CDR3 is built from 18 residues. Germline values: CDR1 DFQATT, CDR2 SNEGSKA (reference sequence). Germline trimming cut 0 bases from V and 0 bases from J; bases unmatched to any gene: 11. CDR3 region: CSARDLRGGQGPNYGYTF. CDR3 nucleotide sequence: TGCAGTGCTAGAGATCTTCGTGGAGGACAGGGGCCTAACTATGGCTACACCTTC.

Many counts were recorded for this clonotype. The J gene is TRBJ2-1, the V gene TRBV6-9; 12 bases align to TRBD2. J gave up 7 bases and V 4 bases, and 11 bases lay outside the gene matches. Germline V gene sequence: CDR1 MNHGY, CDR2 SVAAGI. CDR3 length: 17 amino acids. The CDR3 sequence: CASSSRTSGALKNEQFF. The CDR3 coding sequence is TGTGCCAGCAGTTCCCGGACTAGCGGGGCCCTTAAGAATGAGCAGTTCTTC.

This clonotype came up many times. This chain links TRBV7-9 with TRBJ1-4, with D tentatively TRBD1 (6 bases). Germline V gives CDR1 SEHNR, CDR2 FQNEAQ (reference sequence). The V gene lost 3 bases and the J gene lost 1 base, with 18 bases spanning the gap. CDR3 length equals 18 residues. This chain's CDR3 is CASSFGGGRGGTNEKLFF. The CDR3 nucleotides are TGTGCCAGCAGCTTCGGGGGGGGGCGCGGAGGAACTAATGAAAAACTGTTTTTT.

This clonotype was detected many times. The V call is TRBV7-2, the J call TRBJ2-1; 9 nucleotides line up with TRBD2. The CDR3 runs 15 residues. V was clipped by 1 base and J by 7 bases; unmatched bases: 5. The germline V gene encodes CDR1 SGHTA and CDR2 FQGNSA. The CDR3 reads CASSLVAGGPNEQFF. The CDR3 bases are TGTGCCAGCAGCTTAGTCGCGGGGGGGCCAAATGAGCAGTTCTTC.

The chain joins TRBV5-1 to TRBJ2-2; D gene uncertain. This CDR3 contains 12 residues. Germline V gives CDR1 SGHRS, CDR2 YFSETQ. Trimming shortened V by 6 bases and J by 7 bases, and 10 bases separated the two germline ends. The CDR3 DNA sequence: TGCGCCAGCACTCCCCCGGGCGGGGAGCTGTTTTTT. Its translation is CASTPPGGELFF.

This clonotype was seen repeatedly, ten times or more. This chain uses TRBV12-5 with TRBJ2-7; no definite D call. Germline CDR1 reads LGHNT; CDR2 reads FRNRAP. This CDR3 has 15 amino acids. V was pared by 7 bases and J by 0 bases, with 16 bases between. CDR3 nucleotide sequence: TGTGCTAGTGCCCCCCTTTCGGCAGGCTCCTACGAGCAGTACGTC. It yields the protein CASAPLSAGSYEQYV.

As concerns this clonotype: This may be a read error: a much more frequent sequence differs by one nucleotide. This chain connects TRBV7-2 to TRBJ1-1; D remains ambiguous. Germline CDR1 is SGHTA and CDR2 is FQGNSA. The CDR3 consists of 12 residues. V lost 5 bases and J 7 bases, leaving 11 bases between the germline ends. CDR3 residues: CASSSWEVEAFF. DNA of the CDR3: TGTGCCAGCAGCAGCTGGGAAGTTGAAGCTTTCTTT. Full variable domain (remainder filled in from reference TRBV7-2 and TRBJ1-1): GAGVSQSPSNKVTEKGKDVELRCDPISGHTALYWYRQSLGQGLEFLIYFQGNSAPDKSGLPSDRFSAERTGGSVSTLTIQRTQQEDSAVYLCASSSWEVEAFFGQGTRLTVV.

A word on this clonotype: A junction boundary mismatches the germline segment, possibly from a read error. V is TRBV28 and J is TRBJ2-3; D is undetermined. In germline, CDR1 is MDHEN, CDR2 SYDVKM. The CDR3 spans 14 residues. Here the CDR3 reads CANSAPPPTDTQYF. CDR3 sequence (DNA): TGTGCCAACAGTGCCCCTCCCCCCACAGATACGCAGTATTTT.

This clonotype has only a few counts. This chain joins TRBV7-9 and TRBJ1-4; D not resolved. The CDR3 spans 14 residues. Between the trimmed V and J ends, which lost 4 bases and 8 bases, there was a span of 14 bases. CDR1 is SEHNR, CDR2 FQNEAQ, per germline (reference sequence). The CDR3 spells CASSSTRPEEKLFF. CDR3 DNA sequence: TGTGCCAGCAGCTCCACTCGACCCGAGGAAAAACTGTTTTTT.

The V call is TRBV6-8, the J call TRBJ2-1, with D perhaps matching TRBD1 (6 bases). Germline CDR1 MNHGY, CDR2 SAAAGT. The CDR3 has 12 residues. Trimming took off 10 bases at V and 6 bases at J, with 13 bases between the two ends. The CDR3 loop reads CATSLGGNEQFF. CDR3 bases: TGTGCCACCTCATTAGGGGGCAATGAGCAGTTCTTC.